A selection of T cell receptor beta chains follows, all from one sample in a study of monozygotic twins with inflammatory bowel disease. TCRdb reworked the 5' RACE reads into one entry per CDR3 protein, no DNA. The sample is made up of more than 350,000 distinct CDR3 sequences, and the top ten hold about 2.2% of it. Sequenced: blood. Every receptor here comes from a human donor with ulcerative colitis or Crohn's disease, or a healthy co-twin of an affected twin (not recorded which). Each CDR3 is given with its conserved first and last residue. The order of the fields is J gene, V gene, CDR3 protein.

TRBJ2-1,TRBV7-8,CASAGTSGTWGELF
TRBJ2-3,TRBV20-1,CSASPAAAQYF
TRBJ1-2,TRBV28,CASKPEFYGYTF
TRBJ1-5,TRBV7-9,CASSKRGTVSNQPQHF
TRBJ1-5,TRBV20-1,CSARLVGGPGNQPQHF
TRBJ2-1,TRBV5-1,CASSWEQGGNPYNEQFF
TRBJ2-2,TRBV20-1,CSARARVSGLWGELFF
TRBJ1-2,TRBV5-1,CASSPLGRVNGYTF
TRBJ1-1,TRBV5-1,CASSLGPRSTGTEAFF
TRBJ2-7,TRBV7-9,CASSSGLYEQYF
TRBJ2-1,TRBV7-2,CASSSPTGVNNEQFF
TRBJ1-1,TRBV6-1,CASSEVLGRAFF
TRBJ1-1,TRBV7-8,CASSLEGQGTNTEAFF
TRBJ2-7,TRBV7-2,CASSPILHNYEQYF
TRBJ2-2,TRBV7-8,CASSLSAGLGELFF
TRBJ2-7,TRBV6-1,CASSVPGNIYEQYF